These 7 T cell receptor beta chains share one sample of origin, sequenced in a study of blood T cells in healthy people across ages. A J-beta primer mix and a sample-barcoded 5' primer were used in a second PCR of about 7 to 11 cycles. TCRdb reprocessed the 5' RACE reads via MiXCR and lists one record per CDR3 protein. The sample includes 800,000 to 950,000 distinct CDR3 sequences, 25% to 35% of them seen just once. These data were also reused for a study on T cells of mothers and their children.

Sequenced sample: blood. The receptors shown here come from a middle-aged woman in good health.

The genes are TRBV7-2 and TRBJ1-3; no firm D call. V shed 3 bases and J shed 3 bases, with 9 bases lying between them. The CDR3 extends over 14 amino acids. CDR1 is SGHTA and CDR2 is FQGNSA in the germline V gene. As DNA, the CDR3 is TGTGCCAGCAGCTTTATGGGCGTTGGAAACACCATATATTTT. Translation: CASSFMGVGNTIYF.

The genes are TRBV12-3 or TRBV12-4 and TRBJ2-7, with D unresolved. The CDR3 runs 12 residues. V dropped 6 bases and J dropped 1 base, with 7 bases sitting between them. CDR3: CASSYMSYEQYF. In DNA form, the CDR3 reads TGTGCCAGCAGCTATATGTCCTACGAGCAGTACTTC.

This clonotype was seen many times. The rearrangement links TRBV20-1 to TRBJ2-1; D perhaps matches TRBD2 (7 bases). Trimming cost V 1 base and J 9 bases, with 13 bases left between them. Germline loops: CDR1 DFQATT, CDR2 SNEGSKA (reference sequence). The CDR3 extends over 13 amino acids. CDR3 region: CSARVGGASEQFF. CDR3 nucleotide sequence: TGCAGTGCTAGAGTAGGGGGGGCCAGTGAGCAGTTCTTC.

The chain is built from TRBV5-6 and TRBJ2-4; TRBD2 agrees at 12 bases. The CDR3 sequence is 16 residues long. Germline CDR1 and CDR2: SGHDT and YYEEEE. Trimming took 2 bases from V and 13 from J; bases not matched to a gene: 13. The CDR3 DNA follows: TGTGCCAGCAGCTTCCGGACTAGCGGGGATTACAATGAGCAGTACTTC. Protein product: CASSFRTSGDYNEQYF.

The chain links TRBV3-1 to TRBJ2-5; TRBD2 agrees at 7 bases. Germline-derived CDR1 and CDR2 are LGHDT and YNNKEL (reference sequence). V shed 0 bases and J 5 bases; nucleotides not matched to a gene: 9. This CDR3 is built from 16 residues. CDR3 region: CASSQDWSGVRETQYF. The CDR3 coding sequence is TGTGCCAGCAGCCAAGATTGGAGCGGGGTGCGGGAGACCCAGTACTTC.

The V and J genes are TRBV27 and TRBJ1-5; TRBD1 might be the D (5 bases). V lost 3 bases to trimming and J lost 5 bases, with 11 bases between them. The CDR3 is made up of 14 amino acids. Germline V CDR1 and CDR2: MNHEY, SMNVEV (reference sequence). The CDR3 region is CASSFSQGDQPQHF. In nucleotides, the CDR3 is TGTGCCAGCAGTTTTAGTCAGGGCGATCAGCCCCAGCATTTT.

This clonotype was found a few times. The chain couples TRBV7-8 to TRBJ2-7; D uncertain. Germline-derived CDR1 and CDR2 are SGHVS and FQNEAQ. V lost 5 bases to trimming and J lost 3 bases, with 17 bases between them. This CDR3 is built from 15 residues. This CDR3 reads CASSLRASSLYEQYF. DNA for the CDR3: TGTGCCAGCAGCCTTAGAGCCAGTTCGCTCTACGAGCAGTACTTC. Complete variable domain (other parts from reference TRBV7-8 and TRBJ2-7): GAGVSQSPRYKVAKRGQDVALRCDPISGHVSLFWYQQALGQGPEFLTYFQNEAQLDKSGLPSDRFFAERPEGSVSTLKIQRTQQEDSAVYLCASSLRASSLYEQYFGPGTRLTVT.